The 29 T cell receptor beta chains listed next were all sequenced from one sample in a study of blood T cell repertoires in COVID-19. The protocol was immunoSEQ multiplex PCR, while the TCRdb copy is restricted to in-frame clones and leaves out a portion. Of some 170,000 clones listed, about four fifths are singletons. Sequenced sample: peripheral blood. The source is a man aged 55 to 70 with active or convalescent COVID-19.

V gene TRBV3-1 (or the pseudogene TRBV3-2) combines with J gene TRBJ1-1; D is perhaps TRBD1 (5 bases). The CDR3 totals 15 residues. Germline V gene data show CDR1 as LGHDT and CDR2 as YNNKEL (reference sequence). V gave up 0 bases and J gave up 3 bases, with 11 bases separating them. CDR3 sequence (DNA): TGTGCCAGCAGCCAAGAGGGCAGGGAGGACACTGAAGCTTTCTTT. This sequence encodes CASSQEGREDTEAFF.

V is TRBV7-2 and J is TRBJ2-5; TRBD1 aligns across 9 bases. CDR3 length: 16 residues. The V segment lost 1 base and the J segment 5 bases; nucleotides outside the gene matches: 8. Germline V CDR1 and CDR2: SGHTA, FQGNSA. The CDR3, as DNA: TGTGCCAGCAGCTTAGTGTTGACAGGGGGAAGGGAGACCCAGTACTTC. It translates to CASSLVLTGGRETQYF.

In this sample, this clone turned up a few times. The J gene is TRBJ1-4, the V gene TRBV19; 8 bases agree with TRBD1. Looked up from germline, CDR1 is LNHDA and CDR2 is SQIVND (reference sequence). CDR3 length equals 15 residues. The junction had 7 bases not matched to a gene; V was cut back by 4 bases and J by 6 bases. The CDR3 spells CASSSRTGIHEKLFF. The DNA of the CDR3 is TGTGCCAGTAGTAGTAGGACAGGGATACATGAAAAACTGTTTTTT. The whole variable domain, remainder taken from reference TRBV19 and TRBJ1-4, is DGGITQSPKYLFRKEGQNVTLSCEQNLNHDAMYWYRQDPGQGLRLIYYSQIVNDFQKGDIAEGYSVSREKKESFPLTVTSAQKNPTAFYLCASSSRTGIHEKLFFGSGTQLSVL.

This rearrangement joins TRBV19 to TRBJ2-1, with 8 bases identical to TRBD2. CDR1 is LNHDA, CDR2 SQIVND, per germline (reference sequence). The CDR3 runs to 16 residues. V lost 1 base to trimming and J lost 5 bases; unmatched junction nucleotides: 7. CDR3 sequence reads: CASSIVAGGLNNEQFF. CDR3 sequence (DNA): TGTGCCAGTAGTATAGTCGCGGGGGGACTAAACAATGAGCAGTTCTTC.

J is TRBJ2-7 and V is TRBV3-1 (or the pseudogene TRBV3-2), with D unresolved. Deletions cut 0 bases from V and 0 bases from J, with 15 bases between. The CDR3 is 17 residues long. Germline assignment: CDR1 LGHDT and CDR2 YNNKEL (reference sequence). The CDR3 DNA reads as TGTGCCAGCAGCCAAGATCTTGGCGGTATGAGCTCCTACGAGCAGTACTTC. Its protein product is CASSQDLGGMSSYEQYF.

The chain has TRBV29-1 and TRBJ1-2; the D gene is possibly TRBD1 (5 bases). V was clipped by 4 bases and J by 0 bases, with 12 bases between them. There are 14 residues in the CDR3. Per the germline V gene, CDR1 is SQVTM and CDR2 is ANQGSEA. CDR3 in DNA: TGCAGCGTTGCAAGACAGAACCCTAACTATGGCTACACCTTC. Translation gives CSVARQNPNYGYTF.

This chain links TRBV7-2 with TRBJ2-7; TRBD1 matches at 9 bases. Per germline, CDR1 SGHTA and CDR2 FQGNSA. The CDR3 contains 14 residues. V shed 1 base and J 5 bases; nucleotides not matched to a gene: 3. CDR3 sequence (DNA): TGTGCCAGCAGCTTAGTACAGGGGGCTGACGAGCAGTACTTC. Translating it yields CASSLVQGADEQYF.

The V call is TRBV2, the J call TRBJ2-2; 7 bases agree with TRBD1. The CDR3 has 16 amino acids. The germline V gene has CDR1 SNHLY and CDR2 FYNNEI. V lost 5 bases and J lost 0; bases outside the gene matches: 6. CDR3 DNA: TGTGCCAGCAGTAAAACAGGGGTACCGAACACCGGGGAGCTGTTTTTT. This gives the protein CASSKTGVPNTGELFF.

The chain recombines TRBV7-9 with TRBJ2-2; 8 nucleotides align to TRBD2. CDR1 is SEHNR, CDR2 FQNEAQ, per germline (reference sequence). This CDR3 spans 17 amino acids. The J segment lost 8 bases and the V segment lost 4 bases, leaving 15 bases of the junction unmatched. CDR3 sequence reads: CASSSPTGGPMDGELFF. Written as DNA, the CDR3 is TGTGCCAGCAGCTCCCCTACGGGGGGGCCGATGGATGGGGAGCTGTTTTTT. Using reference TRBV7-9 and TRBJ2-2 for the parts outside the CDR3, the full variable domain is DTGVSQNPRHKITKRGQNVTFRCDPISEHNRLYWYRQTLGQGPEFLTYFQNEAQLEKSRLLSDRFSAERPKGSFSTLEIQRTEQGDSAMYLCASSSPTGGPMDGELFFGEGSRLTVL.

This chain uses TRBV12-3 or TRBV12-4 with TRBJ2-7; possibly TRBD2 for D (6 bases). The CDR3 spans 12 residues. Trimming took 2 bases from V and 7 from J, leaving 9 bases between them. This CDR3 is CASSLYGLEQYF. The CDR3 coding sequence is TGTGCCAGCAGTTTATACGGACTAGAGCAGTACTTC.

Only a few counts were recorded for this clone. CDR3 amino acids: CASRSVQGSYGYTF. The DNA for the CDR3 is TGTGCCAGCAGGTCCGTACAGGGGAGCTATGGCTACACCTTC. V and J are TRBV6-5 and TRBJ1-2, with TRBD1 matching 7 bases. The CDR3 covers 14 residues. Germline-derived CDR1 and CDR2 are MNHEY and SVGAGI. After removal of 6 bases from V and 4 bases from J, the junction contained 8 bases not matched to a gene.

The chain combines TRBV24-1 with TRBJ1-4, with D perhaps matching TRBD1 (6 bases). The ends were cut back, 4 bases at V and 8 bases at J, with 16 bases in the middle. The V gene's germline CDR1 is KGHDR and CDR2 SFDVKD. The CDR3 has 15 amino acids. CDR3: CATSDAGAFGEKLFF. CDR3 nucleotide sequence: TGTGCCACCAGTGACGCAGGGGCGTTCGGGGAAAAACTGTTTTTT.

The CDR3 sequence is CASGAQGANTEAFF. Here the CDR3 DNA reads TGTGCCAGCGGGGCGCAGGGCGCAAACACTGAAGCTTTCTTT. The chain is built from TRBV2 and TRBJ1-1; D possibly corresponds to TRBD1 (5 bases). Trimming stripped 8 bases from V and 2 bases from J, with 15 bases between. The CDR3 is 14 residues long. Germline V gene data show CDR1 as SNHLY and CDR2 as FYNNEI.

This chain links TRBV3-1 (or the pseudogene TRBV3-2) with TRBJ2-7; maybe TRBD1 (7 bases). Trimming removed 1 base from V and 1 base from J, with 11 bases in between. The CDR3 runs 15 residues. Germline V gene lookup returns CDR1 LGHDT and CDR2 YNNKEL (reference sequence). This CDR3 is CASSQVPGGSYEQYF. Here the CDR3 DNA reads TGTGCCAGCAGCCAAGTCCCAGGGGGGTCCTACGAGCAGTACTTC.

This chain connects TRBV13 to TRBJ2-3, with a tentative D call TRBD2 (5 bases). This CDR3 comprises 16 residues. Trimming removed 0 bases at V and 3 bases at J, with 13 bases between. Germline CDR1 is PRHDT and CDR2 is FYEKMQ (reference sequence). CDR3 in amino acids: CASSLGLALGTDTQYF. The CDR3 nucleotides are TGTGCCAGCAGCTTAGGGCTAGCCTTAGGAACAGATACGCAGTATTTT.

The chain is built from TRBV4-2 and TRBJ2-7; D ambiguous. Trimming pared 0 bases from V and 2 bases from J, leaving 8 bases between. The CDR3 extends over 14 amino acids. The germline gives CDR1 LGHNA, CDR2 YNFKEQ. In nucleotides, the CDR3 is TGTGCCAGCAGCCAAGATCAAGCCACCTACGAGCAGTACTTC. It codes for CASSQDQATYEQYF.

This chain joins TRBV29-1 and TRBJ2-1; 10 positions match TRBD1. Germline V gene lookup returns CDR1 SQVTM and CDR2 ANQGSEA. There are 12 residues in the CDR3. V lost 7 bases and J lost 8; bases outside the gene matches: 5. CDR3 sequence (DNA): TGCAGCGCAGGACAGGGGGACCATGAGCAGTTCTTC. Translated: CSAGQGDHEQFF.

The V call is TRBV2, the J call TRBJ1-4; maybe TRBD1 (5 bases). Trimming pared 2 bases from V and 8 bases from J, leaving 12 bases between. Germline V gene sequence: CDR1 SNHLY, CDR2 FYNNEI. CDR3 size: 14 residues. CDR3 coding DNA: TGTGCCAGCAGTGAAAGGATGGGGCAGGAAAAACTGTTTTTT. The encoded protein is CASSERMGQEKLFF. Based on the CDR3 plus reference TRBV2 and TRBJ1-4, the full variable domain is EPEVTQTPSHQVTQMGQEVILRCVPISNHLYFYWYRQILGQKVEFLVSFYNNEISEKSEIFDDQFSVERPDGSNFTLKIRSTKLEDSAMYFCASSERMGQEKLFFGSGTQLSVL.

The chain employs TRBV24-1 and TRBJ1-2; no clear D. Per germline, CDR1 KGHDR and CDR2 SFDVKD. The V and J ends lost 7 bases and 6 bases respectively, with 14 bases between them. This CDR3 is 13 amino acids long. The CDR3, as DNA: TGTGCCACCAGCGGCGGAGGATCCCATGGCTACACCTTC. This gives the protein CATSGGGSHGYTF.

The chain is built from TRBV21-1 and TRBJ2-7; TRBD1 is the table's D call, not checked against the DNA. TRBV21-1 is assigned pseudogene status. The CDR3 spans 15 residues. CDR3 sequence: CASSNRAPGTYEQYF. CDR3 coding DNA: TGTGCCAGCAGCAACAGGGCACCAGGTACCTACGAGCAGTACTTC.

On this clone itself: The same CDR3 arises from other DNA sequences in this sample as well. The CDR3 sequence: CSARDLYEQYF. The CDR3 coding sequence is TGCAGTGCTAGAGACCTTTACGAGCAGTACTTC. The rearrangement uses TRBV20-1 and TRBJ2-7, with no clear D. Germline CDR1 DFQATT, CDR2 SNEGSKA (reference sequence). This CDR3 has 11 amino acids. The ends were cut back, 0 bases at V and 4 bases at J, with 4 bases in the middle.

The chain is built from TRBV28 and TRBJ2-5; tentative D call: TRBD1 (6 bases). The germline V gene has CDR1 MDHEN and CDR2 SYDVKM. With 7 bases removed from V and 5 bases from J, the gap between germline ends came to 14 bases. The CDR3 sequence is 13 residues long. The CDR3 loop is CASIGGSLETQYF. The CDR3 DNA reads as TGTGCCAGCATTGGGGGCAGTTTGGAGACCCAGTACTTC.

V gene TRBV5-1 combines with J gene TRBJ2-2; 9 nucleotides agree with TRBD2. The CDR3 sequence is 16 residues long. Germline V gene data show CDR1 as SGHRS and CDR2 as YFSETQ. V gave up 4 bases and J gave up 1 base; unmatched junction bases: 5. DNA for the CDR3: TGCGCCAGCAGCCCAATTAGCGGGGGGAACACCGGGGAGCTGTTTTTT. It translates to CASSPISGGNTGELFF.

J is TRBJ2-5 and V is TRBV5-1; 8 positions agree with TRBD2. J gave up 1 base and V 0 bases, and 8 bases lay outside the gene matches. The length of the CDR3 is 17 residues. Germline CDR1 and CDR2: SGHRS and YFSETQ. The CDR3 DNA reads TGCGCCAGCAGCTTGGCAGGCACTAGCGGATTCCAAGAGACCCAGTACTTC. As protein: CASSLAGTSGFQETQYF. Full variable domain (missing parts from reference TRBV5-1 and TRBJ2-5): KAGVTQTPRYLIKTRGQQVTLSCSPISGHRSVSWYQQTPGQGLQFLFEYFSETQRNKGNFPGRFSGRQFSNSRSEMNVSTLELGDSALYLCASSLAGTSGFQETQYFGPGTRLLVL.

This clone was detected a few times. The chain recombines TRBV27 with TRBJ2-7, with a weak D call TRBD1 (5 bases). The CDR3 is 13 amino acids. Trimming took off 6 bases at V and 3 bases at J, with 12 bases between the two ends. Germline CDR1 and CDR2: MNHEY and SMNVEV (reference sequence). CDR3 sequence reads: CASSIKQDYEQYF. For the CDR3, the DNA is TGTGCCAGCAGCATAAAACAGGACTACGAGCAGTACTTC.

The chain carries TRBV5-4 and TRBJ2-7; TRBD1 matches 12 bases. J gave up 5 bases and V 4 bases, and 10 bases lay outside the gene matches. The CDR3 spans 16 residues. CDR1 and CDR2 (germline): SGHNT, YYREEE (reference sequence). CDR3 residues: CASSAGTGGVLDEQYF. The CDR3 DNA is TGTGCCAGCAGCGCCGGGACAGGGGGCGTTCTCGACGAGCAGTACTTC.

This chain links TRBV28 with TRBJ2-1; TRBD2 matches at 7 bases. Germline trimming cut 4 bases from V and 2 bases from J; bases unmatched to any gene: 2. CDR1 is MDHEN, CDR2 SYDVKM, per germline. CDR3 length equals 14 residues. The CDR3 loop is CASSWEGTYNEQFF. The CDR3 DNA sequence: TGTGCCAGCAGTTGGGAGGGAACCTACAATGAGCAGTTCTTC.

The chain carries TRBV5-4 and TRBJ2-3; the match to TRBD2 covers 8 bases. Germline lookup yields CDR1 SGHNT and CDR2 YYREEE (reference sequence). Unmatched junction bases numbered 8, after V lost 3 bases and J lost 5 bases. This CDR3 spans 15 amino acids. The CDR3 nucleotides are TGTGCCAGCAGCTCAACCGGGGGGGCAATAGATACGCAGTATTTT. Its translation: CASSSTGGAIDTQYF.

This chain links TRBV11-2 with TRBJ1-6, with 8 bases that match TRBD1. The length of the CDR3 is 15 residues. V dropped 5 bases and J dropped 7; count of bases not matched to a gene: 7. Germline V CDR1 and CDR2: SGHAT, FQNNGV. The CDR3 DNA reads TGTGCCAGCAGCCTGACCGGGACAGGAAATTCACCCCTCCACTTT. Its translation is CASSLTGTGNSPLHF.